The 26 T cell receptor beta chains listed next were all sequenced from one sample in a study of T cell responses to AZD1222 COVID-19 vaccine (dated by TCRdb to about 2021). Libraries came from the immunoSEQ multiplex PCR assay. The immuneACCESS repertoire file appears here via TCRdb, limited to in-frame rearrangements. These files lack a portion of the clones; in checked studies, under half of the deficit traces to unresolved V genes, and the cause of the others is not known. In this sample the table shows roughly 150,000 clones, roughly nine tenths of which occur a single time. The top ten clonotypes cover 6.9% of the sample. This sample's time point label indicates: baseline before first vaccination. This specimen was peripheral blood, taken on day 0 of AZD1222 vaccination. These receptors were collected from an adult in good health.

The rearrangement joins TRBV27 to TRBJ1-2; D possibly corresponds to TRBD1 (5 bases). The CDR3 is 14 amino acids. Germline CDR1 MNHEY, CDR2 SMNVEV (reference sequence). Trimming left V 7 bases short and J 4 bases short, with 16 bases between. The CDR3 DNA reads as TGTGCCAGCACCCCCTTTGGGGCTGGCTATGGCTACACCTTC. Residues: CASTPFGAGYGYTF.

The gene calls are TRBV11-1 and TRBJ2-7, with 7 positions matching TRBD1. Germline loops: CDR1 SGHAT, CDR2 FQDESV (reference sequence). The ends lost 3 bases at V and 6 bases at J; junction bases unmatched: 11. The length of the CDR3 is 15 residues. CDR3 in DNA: TGTGCCAGCAGCTTGTACGCGGGTAGGGACAGCGAGCAGTACTTC. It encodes CASSLYAGRDSEQYF.

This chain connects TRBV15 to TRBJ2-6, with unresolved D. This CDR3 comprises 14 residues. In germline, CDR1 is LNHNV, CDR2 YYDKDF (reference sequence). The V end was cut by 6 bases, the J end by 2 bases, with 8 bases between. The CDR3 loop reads CATSAWAGANVLTF. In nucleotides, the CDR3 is TGTGCCACCAGTGCATGGGCTGGGGCCAACGTCCTGACTTTC. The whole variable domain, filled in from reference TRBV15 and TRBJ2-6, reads DAMVIQNPRYQVTQFGKPVTLSCSQTLNHNVMYWYQQKSSQAPKLLFHYYDKDFNNEADTPDNFQSRRPNTSFCFLDIRSPGLGDTAMYLCATSAWAGANVLTFGAGSRLTVL.

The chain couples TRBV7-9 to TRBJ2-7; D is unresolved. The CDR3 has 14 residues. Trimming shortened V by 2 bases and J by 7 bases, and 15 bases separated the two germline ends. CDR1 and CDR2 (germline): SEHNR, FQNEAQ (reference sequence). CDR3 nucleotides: TGTGCCAGCAGCTTATTTCCCGACCGACAAGAGCAGTACTTC. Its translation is CASSLFPDRQEQYF.

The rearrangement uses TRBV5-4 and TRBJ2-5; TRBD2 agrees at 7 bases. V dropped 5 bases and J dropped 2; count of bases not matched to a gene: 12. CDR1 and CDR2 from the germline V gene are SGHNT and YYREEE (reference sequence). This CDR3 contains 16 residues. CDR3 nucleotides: TGTGCCAGCAGTTTCGGGTATGGGGGGGTTCAAGAGACCCAGTACTTC. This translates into CASSFGYGGVQETQYF.

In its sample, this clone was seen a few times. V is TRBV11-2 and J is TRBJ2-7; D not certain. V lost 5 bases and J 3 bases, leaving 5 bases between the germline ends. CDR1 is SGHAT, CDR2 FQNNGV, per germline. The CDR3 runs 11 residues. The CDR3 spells CASSRGYEQYV. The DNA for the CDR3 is TGTGCCAGCAGCCGAGGCTACGAGCAGTACGTC.

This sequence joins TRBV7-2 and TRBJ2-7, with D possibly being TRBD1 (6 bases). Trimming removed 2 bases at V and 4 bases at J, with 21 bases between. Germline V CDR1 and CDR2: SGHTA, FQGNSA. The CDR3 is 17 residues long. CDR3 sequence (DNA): TGTGCCAGCAGCTTATCCCCAGGACAGCTTAGGGCATACGAGCAGTACTTC. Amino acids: CASSLSPGQLRAYEQYF.

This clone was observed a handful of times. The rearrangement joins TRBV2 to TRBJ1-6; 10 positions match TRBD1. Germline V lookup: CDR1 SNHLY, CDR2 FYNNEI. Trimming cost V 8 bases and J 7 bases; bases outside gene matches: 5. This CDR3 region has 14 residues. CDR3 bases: TGTGCCAGCGCGGGACAGGGGAACAATTCACCCCTCCACTTT. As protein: CASAGQGNNSPLHF.

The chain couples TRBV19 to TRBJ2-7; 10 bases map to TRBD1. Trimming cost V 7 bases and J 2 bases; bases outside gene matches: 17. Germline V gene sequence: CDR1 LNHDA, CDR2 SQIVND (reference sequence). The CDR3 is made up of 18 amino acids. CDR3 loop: CASNIRDRGSGGTYEQYF. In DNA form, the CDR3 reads TGTGCCAGTAATATCCGGGACAGGGGATCGGGTGGCACCTACGAGCAGTACTTC.

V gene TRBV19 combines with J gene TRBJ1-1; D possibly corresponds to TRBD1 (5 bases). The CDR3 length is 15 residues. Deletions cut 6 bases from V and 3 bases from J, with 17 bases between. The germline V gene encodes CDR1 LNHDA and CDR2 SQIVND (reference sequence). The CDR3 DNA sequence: TGTGCCAGTAGCAATTTAGTCGGGGGGGACACTGAAGCTTTCTTT. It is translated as CASSNLVGGDTEAFF. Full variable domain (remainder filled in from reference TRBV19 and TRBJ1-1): DGGITQSPKYLFRKEGQNVTLSCEQNLNHDAMYWYRQDPGQGLRLIYYSQIVNDFQKGDIAEGYSVSREKKESFPLTVTSAQKNPTAFYLCASSNLVGGDTEAFFGQGTRLTVV.

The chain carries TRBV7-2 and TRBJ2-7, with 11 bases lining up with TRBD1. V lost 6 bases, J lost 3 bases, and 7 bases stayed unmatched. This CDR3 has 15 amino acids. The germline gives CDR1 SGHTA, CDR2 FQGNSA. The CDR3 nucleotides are TGTGCCAGCAGTCTTAGGACAGGGGGCAACTACGAGCAGTACTTC. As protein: CASSLRTGGNYEQYF.

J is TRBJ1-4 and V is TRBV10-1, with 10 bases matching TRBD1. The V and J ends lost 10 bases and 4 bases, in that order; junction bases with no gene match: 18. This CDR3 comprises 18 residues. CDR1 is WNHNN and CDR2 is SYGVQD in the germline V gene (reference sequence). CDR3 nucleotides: TGCGCCACTCCACTTGGGACAGGGGACGCGTGGTGTAATGAAAAACTGTTTTTT. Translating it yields CATPLGTGDAWCNEKLFF.

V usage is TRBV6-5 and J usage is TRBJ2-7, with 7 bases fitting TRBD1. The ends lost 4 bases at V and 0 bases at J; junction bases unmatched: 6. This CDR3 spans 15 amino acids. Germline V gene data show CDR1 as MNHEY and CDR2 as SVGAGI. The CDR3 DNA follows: TGTGCCAGCAGTTTCTACCGGGACAGCTCCTACGAGCAGTACTTC. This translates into CASSFYRDSSYEQYF.

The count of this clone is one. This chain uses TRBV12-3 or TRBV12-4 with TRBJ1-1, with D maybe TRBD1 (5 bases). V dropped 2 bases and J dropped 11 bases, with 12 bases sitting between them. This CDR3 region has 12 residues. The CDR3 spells CASSLLGVEAFF. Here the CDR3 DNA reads TGTGCCAGCAGTTTACTGGGGGTGGAGGCTTTCTTT.

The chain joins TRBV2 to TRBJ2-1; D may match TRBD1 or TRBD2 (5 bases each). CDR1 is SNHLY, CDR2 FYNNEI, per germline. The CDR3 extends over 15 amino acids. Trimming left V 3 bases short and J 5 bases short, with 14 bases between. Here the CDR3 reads CASSDLGVKDNEQFF. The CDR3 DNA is TGTGCCAGCAGTGACTTGGGGGTAAAAGACAATGAGCAGTTCTTC.

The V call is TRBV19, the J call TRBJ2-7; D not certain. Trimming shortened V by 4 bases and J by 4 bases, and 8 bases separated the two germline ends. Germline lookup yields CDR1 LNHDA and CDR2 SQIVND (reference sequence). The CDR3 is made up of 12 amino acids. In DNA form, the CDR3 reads TGTGCCAGTAGTAATTTCGGGTACGAGCAGTACGTC. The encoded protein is CASSNFGYEQYV.

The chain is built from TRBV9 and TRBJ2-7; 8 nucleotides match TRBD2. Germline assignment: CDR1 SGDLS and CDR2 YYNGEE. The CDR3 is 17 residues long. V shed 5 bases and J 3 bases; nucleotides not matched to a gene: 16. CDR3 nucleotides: TGTGCCAGCAGGGGACGAATATTCGCGGGGGGTTACTACGAGCAGTACGTC. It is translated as CASRGRIFAGGYYEQYV.

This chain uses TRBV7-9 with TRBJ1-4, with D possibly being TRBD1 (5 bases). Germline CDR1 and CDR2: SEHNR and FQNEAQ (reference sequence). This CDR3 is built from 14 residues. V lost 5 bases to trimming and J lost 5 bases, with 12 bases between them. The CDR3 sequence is CASSGGSGNEKLFF. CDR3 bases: TGTGCCAGCAGCGGGGGGAGTGGGAATGAAAAACTGTTTTTT.

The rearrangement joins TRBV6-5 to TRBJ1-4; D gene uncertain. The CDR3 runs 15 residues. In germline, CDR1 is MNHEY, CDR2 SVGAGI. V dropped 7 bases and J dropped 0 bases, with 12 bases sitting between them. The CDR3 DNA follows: TGTGCCAGCACCGCGGTCGGGACAACTAATGAAAAACTGTTTTTT. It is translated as CASTAVGTTNEKLFF.

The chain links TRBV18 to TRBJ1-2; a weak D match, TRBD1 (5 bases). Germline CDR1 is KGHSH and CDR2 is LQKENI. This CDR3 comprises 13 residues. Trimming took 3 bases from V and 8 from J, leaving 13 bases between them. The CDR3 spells CASSPRREDGYTF. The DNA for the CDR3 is TGTGCCAGCTCACCGCGCAGGGAGGACGGCTACACCTTC.

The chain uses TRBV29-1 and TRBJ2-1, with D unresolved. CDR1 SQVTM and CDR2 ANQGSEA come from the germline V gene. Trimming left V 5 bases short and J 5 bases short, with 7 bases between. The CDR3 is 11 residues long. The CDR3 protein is CSVRNNNEQFF. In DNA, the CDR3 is TGCAGCGTTAGGAACAACAATGAGCAGTTCTTC.

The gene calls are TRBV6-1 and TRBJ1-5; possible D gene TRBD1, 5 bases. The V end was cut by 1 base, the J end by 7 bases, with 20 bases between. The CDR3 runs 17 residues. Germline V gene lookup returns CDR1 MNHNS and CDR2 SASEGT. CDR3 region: CASSEGGVLGGAQPQHF. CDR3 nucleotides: TGTGCCAGCAGTGAAGGAGGGGTCCTCGGCGGGGCCCAGCCCCAGCATTTT.

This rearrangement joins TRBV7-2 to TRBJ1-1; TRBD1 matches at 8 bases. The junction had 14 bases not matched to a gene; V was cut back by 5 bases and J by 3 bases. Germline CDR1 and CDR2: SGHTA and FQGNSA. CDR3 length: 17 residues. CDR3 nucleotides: TGTGCCAGCAGCCCAGGGACAGGATCCAATGTGGACACTGAAGCTTTCTTT. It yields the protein CASSPGTGSNVDTEAFF.

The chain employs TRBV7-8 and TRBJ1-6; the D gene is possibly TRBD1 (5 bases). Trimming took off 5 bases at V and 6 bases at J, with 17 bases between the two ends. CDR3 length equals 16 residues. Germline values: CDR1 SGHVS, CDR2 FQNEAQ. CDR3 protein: CASSPQEARGNSPLHF. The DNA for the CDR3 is TGTGCCAGCAGCCCCCAGGAGGCTAGGGGTAATTCACCCCTCCACTTT.

This CDR3 is CASSLDLLSPLHF. The CDR3 nucleotides are TGTGCCAGCAGCTTAGATCTACTTTCACCCCTCCACTTT. V is TRBV11-3 and J is TRBJ1-6; D not resolved. The germline V gene encodes CDR1 SGHNT and CDR2 YENEEA. This CDR3 comprises 13 residues. V was cut by 0 bases and J by 9 bases, with 6 bases left in between.

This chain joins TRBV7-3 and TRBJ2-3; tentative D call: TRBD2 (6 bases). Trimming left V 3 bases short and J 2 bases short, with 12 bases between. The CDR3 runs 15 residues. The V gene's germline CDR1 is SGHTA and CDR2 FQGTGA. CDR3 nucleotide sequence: TGTGCCAGCAGCTTTAGCGGATCGAACACAGATACGCAGTATTTT. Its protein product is CASSFSGSNTDTQYF. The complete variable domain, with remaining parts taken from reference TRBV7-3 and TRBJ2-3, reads GAGVSQTPSNKVTEKGKYVELRCDPISGHTALYWYRQSLGQGPEFLIYFQGTGAADDSGLPNDRFFAVRPEGSVSTLKIQRTERGDSAVYLCASSFSGSNTDTQYFGPGTRLTVL.